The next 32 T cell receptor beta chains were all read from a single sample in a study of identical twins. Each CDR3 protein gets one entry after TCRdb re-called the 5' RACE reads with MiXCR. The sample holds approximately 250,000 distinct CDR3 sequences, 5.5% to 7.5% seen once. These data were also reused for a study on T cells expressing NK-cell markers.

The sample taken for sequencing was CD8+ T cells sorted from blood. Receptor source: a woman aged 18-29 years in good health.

CDR3 sequence (DNA): TGTGCCAGCAGTTACTTCCAAGCGGGAGGGCCTGGTGAGACCCAGTACTTC. Amino acids: CASSYFQAGGPGETQYF. This chain connects TRBV6-5 to TRBJ2-5; 10 bases align to TRBD2. The CDR3 is 17 amino acids. Germline loops: CDR1 MNHEY, CDR2 SVGAGI. V was pared by 1 base and J by 5 bases, with 10 bases of the junction left unmatched.

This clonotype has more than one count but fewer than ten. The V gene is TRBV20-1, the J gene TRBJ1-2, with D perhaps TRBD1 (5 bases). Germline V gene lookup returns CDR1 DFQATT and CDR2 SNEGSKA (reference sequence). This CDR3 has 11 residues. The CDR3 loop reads CRGAGMYGYTF. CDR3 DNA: TGCCGAGGGGCAGGGATGTATGGCTACACCTTC.

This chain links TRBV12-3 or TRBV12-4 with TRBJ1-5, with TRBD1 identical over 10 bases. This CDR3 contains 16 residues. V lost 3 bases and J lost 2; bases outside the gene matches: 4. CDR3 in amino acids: CASSFLGTGGNQPQHF. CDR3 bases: TGTGCCAGCAGTTTTCTTGGGACAGGGGGCAATCAGCCCCAGCATTTT.

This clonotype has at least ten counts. The CDR3 DNA follows: TGTGCCAGCAGCTCTTCCGGGACTCCGGAGGTGGATGAGCAGTTCTTC. Translating it yields CASSSSGTPEVDEQFF. The chain is built from TRBV11-2 and TRBJ2-1, with D perhaps matching TRBD2 (6 bases). Germline CDR1 SGHAT, CDR2 FQNNGV. V shed 4 bases and J shed 8 bases, with 21 bases lying between them. The CDR3 length is 16 residues.

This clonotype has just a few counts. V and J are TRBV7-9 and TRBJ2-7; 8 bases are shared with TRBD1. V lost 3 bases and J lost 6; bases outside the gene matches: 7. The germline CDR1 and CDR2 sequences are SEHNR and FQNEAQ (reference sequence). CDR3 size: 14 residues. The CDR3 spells CASSFSTGAGEQYF. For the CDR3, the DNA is TGTGCCAGCAGCTTTTCGACAGGGGCCGGCGAGCAGTACTTC.

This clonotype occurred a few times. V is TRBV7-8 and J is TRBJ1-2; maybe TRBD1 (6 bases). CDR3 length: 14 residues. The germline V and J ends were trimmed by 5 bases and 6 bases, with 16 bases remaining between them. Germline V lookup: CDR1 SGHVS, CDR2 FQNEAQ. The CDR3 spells CASSAGQSKDGYTF. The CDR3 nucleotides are TGTGCCAGCAGCGCAGGACAGTCGAAAGATGGCTACACCTTC.

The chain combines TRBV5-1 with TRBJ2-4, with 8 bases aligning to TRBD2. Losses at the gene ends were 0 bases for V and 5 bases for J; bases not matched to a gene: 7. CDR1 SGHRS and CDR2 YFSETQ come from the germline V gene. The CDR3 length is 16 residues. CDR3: CASSLASGGQENIQYF. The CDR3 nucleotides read TGCGCCAGCAGCTTGGCCTCGGGGGGGCAGGAAAACATTCAGTACTTC.

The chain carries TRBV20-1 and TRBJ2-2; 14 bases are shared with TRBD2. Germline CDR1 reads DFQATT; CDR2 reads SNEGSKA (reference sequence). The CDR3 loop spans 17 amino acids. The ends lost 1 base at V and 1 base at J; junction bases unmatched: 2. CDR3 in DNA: TGCAGTGCTAGAGTGACTAGCGGGAGGGAGAACACCGGGGAGCTGTTTTTT. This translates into CSARVTSGRENTGELFF.

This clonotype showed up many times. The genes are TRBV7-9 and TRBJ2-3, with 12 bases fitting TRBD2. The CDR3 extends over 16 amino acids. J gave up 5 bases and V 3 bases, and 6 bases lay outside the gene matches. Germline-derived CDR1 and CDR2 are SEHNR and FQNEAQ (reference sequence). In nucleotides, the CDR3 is TGTGCCAGCAGCTTCTGGACTAGCGGGGTCAGAGATACGCAGTATTTT. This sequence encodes CASSFWTSGVRDTQYF.

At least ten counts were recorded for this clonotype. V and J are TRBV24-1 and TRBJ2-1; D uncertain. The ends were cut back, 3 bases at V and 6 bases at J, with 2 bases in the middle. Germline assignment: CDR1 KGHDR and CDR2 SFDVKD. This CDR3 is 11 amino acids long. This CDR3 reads CATSDRNEQFF. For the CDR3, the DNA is TGTGCCACCAGTGATCGCAATGAGCAGTTCTTC.

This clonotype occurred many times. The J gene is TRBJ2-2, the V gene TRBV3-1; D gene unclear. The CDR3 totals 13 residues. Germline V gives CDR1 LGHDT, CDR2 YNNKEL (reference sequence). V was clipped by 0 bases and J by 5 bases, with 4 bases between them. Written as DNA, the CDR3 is TGTGCCAGCAGCCAAGACCCAACCGGGGAGCTGTTTTTT. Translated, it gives CASSQDPTGELFF.

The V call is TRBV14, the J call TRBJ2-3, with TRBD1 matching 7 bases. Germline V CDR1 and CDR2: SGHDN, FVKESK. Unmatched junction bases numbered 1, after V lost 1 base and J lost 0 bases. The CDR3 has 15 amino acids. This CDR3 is CASSQGQGSTDTQYF. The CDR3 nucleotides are TGTGCCAGCAGCCAAGGACAGGGAAGCACAGATACGCAGTATTTT.

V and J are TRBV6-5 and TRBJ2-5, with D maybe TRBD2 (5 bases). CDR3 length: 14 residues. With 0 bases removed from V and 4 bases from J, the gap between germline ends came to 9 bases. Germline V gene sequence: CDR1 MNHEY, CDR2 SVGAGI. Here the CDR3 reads CASSYSSGTETQYF. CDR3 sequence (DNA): TGTGCCAGCAGTTACTCGTCGGGAACAGAGACCCAGTACTTC.

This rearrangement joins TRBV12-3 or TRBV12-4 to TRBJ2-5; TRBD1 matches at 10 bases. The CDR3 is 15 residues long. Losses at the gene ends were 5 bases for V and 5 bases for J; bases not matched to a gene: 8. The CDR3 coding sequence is TGTGCCAGCAGTGACAGGGGGCGCGGGAGCGAGACCCAGTACTTC. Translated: CASSDRGRGSETQYF.

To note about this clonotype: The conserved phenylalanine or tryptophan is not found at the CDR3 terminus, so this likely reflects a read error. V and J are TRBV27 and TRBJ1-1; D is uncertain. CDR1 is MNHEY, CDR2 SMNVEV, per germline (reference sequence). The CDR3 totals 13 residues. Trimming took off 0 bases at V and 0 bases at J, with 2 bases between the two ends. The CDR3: CASSLSLNTEAFL. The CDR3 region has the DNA TGTGCCAGCAGTTTATCACTGAACACTGAAGCTTTCCTT.

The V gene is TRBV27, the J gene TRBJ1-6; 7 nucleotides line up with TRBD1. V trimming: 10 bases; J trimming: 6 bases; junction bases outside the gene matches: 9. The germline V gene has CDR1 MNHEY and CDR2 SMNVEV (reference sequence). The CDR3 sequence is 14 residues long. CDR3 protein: CATAPGTANSPLHF. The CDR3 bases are TGTGCCACCGCCCCCGGGACAGCTAATTCACCCCTCCACTTT.

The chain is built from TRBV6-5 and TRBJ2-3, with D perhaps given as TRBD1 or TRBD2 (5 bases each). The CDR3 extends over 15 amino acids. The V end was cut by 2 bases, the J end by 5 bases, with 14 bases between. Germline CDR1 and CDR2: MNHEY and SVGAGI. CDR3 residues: CASSYVGDPGDTQYF. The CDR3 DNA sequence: TGTGCCAGCAGTTACGTTGGGGACCCGGGAGATACGCAGTATTTT.

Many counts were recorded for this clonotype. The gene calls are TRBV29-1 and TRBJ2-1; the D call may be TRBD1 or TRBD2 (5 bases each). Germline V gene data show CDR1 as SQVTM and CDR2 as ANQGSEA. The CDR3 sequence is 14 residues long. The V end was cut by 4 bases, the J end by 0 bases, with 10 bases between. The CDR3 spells CSVVEGSSYNEQFF. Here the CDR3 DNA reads TGCAGCGTTGTAGAGGGGAGCTCCTACAATGAGCAGTTCTTC.

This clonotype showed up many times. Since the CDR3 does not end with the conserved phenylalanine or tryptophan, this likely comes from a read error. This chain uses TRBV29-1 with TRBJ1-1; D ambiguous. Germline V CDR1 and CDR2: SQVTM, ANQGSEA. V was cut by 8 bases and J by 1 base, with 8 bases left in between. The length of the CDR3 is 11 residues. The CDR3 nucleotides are TGCAGCACTCAGAGGAACACTGAAGCTTTCTCT. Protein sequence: CSTQRNTEAFS.

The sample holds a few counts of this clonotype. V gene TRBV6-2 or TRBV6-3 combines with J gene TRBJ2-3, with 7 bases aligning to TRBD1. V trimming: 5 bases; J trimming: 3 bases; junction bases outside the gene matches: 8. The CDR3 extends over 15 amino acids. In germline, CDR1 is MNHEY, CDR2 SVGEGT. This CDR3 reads CASSLTGYGTDTQYF. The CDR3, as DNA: TGTGCCAGCAGTCTGACAGGGTACGGGACAGATACGCAGTATTTT.

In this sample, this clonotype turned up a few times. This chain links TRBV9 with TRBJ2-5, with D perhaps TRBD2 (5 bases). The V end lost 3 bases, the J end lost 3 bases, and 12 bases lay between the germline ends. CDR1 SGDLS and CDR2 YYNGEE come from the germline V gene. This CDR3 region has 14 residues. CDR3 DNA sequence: TGTGCCAGCAGCGACCCGGGATCAGAAGAGACCCAGTACTTC. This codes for CASSDPGSEETQYF.

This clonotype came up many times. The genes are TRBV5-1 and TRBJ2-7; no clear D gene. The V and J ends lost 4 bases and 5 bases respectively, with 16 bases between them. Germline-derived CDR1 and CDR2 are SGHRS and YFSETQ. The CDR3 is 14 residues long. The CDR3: CASSGGIGTNEQYF. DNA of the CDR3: TGCGCCAGCAGCGGTGGGATCGGTACGAACGAGCAGTACTTC.

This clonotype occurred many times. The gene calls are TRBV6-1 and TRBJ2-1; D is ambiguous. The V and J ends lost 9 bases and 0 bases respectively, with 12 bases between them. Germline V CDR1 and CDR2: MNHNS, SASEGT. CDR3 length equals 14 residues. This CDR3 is CASREERSYNEQFF. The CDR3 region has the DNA TGTGCCAGTAGGGAAGAGCGCTCCTACAATGAGCAGTTCTTC.

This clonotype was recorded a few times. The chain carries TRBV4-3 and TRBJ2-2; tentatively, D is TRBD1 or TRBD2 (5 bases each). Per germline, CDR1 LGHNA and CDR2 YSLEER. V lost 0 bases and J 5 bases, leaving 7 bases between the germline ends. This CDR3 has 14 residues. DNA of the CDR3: TGCGCCAGCAGCCAAGATGGGGGAACCGGGGAGCTGTTTTTT. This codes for CASSQDGGTGELFF.

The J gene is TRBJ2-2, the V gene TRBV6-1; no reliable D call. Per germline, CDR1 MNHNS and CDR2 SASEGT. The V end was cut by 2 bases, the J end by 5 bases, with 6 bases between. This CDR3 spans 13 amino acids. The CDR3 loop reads CASSETATGELFF. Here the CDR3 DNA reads TGTGCCAGCAGTGAAACGGCGACCGGGGAGCTGTTTTTT.

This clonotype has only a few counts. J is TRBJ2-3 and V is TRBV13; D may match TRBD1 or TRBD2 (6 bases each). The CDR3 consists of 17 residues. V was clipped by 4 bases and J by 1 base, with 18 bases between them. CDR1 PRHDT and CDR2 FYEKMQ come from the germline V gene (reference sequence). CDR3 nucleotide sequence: TGTGCCAGCAGCTCCTTAAGCCGGGGGCTAGGCACAGATACGCAGTATTTT. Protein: CASSSLSRGLGTDTQYF.

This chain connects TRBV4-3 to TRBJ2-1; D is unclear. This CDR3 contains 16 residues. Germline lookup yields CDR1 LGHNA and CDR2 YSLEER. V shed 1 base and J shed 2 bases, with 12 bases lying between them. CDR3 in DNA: TGCGCCAGCAGCCAAGTTGCAGCTGTCACCTACAATGAGCAGTTCTTC. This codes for CASSQVAAVTYNEQFF.

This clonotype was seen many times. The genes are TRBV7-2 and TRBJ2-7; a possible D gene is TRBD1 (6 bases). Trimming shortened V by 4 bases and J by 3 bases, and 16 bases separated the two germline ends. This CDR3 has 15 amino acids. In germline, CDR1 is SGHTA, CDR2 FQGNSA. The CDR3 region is CASSSGKGHIYEQYF. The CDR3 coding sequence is TGTGCCAGCAGCTCCGGGAAGGGACATATCTACGAGCAGTACTTC.

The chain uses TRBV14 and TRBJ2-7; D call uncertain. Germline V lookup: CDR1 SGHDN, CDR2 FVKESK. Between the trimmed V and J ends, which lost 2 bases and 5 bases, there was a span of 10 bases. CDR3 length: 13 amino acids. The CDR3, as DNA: TGTGCCAGCAGCCAATACAAAGGGAACGAGCAGTACTTC. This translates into CASSQYKGNEQYF.

The CDR3 nucleotides read TGTGCCAGCAGAACAGGGACAGTGTACGAGCAGTACTTC. This gives the protein CASRTGTVYEQYF. The chain links TRBV6-2 or TRBV6-3 to TRBJ2-7; 7 nucleotides agree with TRBD1. From germline, CDR1 is MNHEY and CDR2 SVGEGT. After removal of 6 bases from V and 4 bases from J, the junction contained 6 bases not matched to a gene. The CDR3 contains 13 residues.

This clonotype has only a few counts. In nucleotides, the CDR3 is TGTGCCAGCGAGTGGGGGAACACCGGGGAGCTGTTTTTT. Its protein is CASEWGNTGELFF. This rearrangement joins TRBV19 to TRBJ2-2; D remains ambiguous. CDR1 is LNHDA, CDR2 SQIVND, per germline (reference sequence). V lost 9 bases and J 1 base, leaving 9 bases between the germline ends. The CDR3 consists of 13 residues.

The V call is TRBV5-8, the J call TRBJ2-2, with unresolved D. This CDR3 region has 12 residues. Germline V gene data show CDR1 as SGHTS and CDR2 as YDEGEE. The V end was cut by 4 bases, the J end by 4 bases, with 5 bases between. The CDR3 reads CASSHTTGELFF. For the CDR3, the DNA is TGTGCCAGCAGCCACACCACCGGGGAGCTGTTTTTT.